Presented here are 26 T cell receptor beta chains from one specimen sequenced in a study of blood T cell repertoires in COVID-19. Sequenced by immunoSEQ multiplex PCR; TCRdb stores in-frame clones only, minus some. This repertoire shows some 240,000 clones, 92% found once; its top ten account for 0.65% to 0.85%. Sequencing used peripheral blood. The receptors were gathered from a man aged 60-69 years with COVID-19, enrolled during active disease.

This clone occurred once. V usage is TRBV4-1 and J usage is TRBJ2-1; 13 bases are a match to TRBD2. Per the germline V gene, CDR1 is MGHRA and CDR2 is YSYEKL. V was pared by 0 bases and J by 7 bases, with 12 bases of the junction left unmatched. This CDR3 has 19 amino acids. The CDR3 nucleotides read TGCGCCAGCAGCCAAGAGCTTTTAGGACTAGCGGGGGCTAAGAATGAGCAGTTCTTC. Translating gives CASSQELLGLAGAKNEQFF.

The rearrangement joins TRBV20-1 to TRBJ2-1; a weak D match, TRBD1 (5 bases). The V end was cut by 3 bases, the J end by 10 bases, with 7 bases between. CDR1 DFQATT and CDR2 SNEGSKA come from the germline V gene (reference sequence). This CDR3 has 10 amino acids. CDR3 sequence reads: CSARSGEQFF. Here the CDR3 DNA reads TGCAGTGCTAGGTCAGGGGAGCAGTTCTTC.

V usage is TRBV7-9 and J usage is TRBJ2-2; 7 bases agree with TRBD1. The CDR3 extends over 15 amino acids. CDR1 is SEHNR and CDR2 is FQNEAQ in the germline V gene (reference sequence). Unmatched junction bases numbered 4, after V lost 2 bases and J lost 4 bases. CDR3 residues: CASSLKGAGTGELFF. The CDR3 nucleotides read TGTGCCAGCAGCTTAAAGGGGGCCGGCACCGGGGAGCTGTTTTTT.

CDR3 nucleotides: TGTGCCAGCACCAGGAGGGGACAGAATACTGAAGCTTTCTTT. It specifies CASTRRGQNTEAFF. V gene TRBV13 combines with J gene TRBJ1-1; 7 bases map to TRBD1. V gave up 7 bases and J gave up 5 bases; unmatched junction bases: 10. In germline, CDR1 is PRHDT, CDR2 FYEKMQ (reference sequence). This CDR3 spans 14 amino acids.

The gene calls are TRBV19 and TRBJ1-5; TRBD1 matches 10 bases. Germline lookup yields CDR1 LNHDA and CDR2 SQIVND (reference sequence). Trimming at V came to 3 bases and at J to 12 bases, leaving 5 bases not matched to a gene. The CDR3 contains 13 residues. The CDR3 bases are TGTGCCAGTAGTATGGACCGGGACAGGGGCCAGCATTTT. Encoded protein: CASSMDRDRGQHF.

V is TRBV10-1 and J is TRBJ1-2; TRBD1 matches 11 bases. V dropped 0 bases and J dropped 4; count of bases not matched to a gene: 4. The CDR3 is made up of 16 amino acids. Germline V gives CDR1 WNHNN, CDR2 SYGVQD (reference sequence). CDR3 coding DNA: TGCGCCAGCAGTGAGTCCGGGACAGGGGGAATCTATGGCTACACCTTC. Encoded protein: CASSESGTGGIYGYTF.

The rearrangement links TRBV15 to TRBJ2-3; 7 nucleotides align to TRBD1. This CDR3 has 15 residues. The J segment lost 0 bases and the V segment lost 0 bases, leaving 0 bases of the junction unmatched. The V gene's germline CDR1 is LNHNV and CDR2 YYDKDF (reference sequence). CDR3 loop: CATSREGQSTDTQYF. CDR3 coding DNA: TGTGCCACCAGCAGAGAGGGACAGAGCACAGATACGCAGTATTTT.

The rearrangement joins TRBV19 to TRBJ2-7; 7 bases line up with TRBD2. Looked up from germline, CDR1 is LNHDA and CDR2 is SQIVND (reference sequence). Losses at the gene ends were 5 bases for V and 4 bases for J; bases not matched to a gene: 11. The length of the CDR3 is 15 residues. The CDR3: CASSAGDLRAYEQYF. The CDR3 DNA reads TGTGCCAGTAGTGCGGGGGACTTACGGGCTTACGAGCAGTACTTC.

CDR3 nucleotides: TGTGCCAGCAGTTTACACGGGACTAGCGGGAGCTCAAGCTCCTACGAGCAGTACTTC. It specifies CASSLHGTSGSSSSYEQYF. The gene calls are TRBV27 and TRBJ2-7; 14 nucleotides match TRBD2. V was clipped by 2 bases and J by 0 bases; unmatched bases: 9. Germline V lookup: CDR1 MNHEY, CDR2 SMNVEV (reference sequence). This CDR3 is built from 19 residues.

The chain employs TRBV11-2 and TRBJ1-2, with D uncertain. Germline CDR1 SGHAT, CDR2 FQNNGV. The CDR3 contains 13 residues. Deletions cut 5 bases from V and 4 bases from J, with 11 bases between. CDR3: CASSPGRGYGYTF. The CDR3 DNA sequence: TGTGCCAGCAGCCCAGGACGGGGCTATGGCTACACCTTC.

V gene TRBV4-1 combines with J gene TRBJ1-2; 8 nucleotides line up with TRBD1. In germline, CDR1 is MGHRA, CDR2 YSYEKL. J was trimmed by 5 bases and V by 1 base; bases with no gene match: 3. The CDR3 loop spans 14 amino acids. This chain's CDR3 is CASSQGTGKYGYTF. For the CDR3, the DNA is TGCGCCAGCAGCCAAGGGACAGGGAAATATGGCTACACCTTC.

V and J are TRBV5-5 and TRBJ1-1; D is perhaps TRBD1 (6 bases). Trimming took off 2 bases at V and 0 bases at J, with 11 bases between the two ends. Looked up from germline, CDR1 is SGHKS and CDR2 is YYEKEE (reference sequence). This CDR3 comprises 15 residues. The CDR3, as DNA: TGTGCCAGCAGCTTACAGGGTACCATGAACACTGAAGCTTTCTTT. As protein: CASSLQGTMNTEAFF.

The chain employs TRBV18 and TRBJ1-2, with D perhaps matching TRBD1 (5 bases). The length of the CDR3 is 15 residues. Germline CDR1 KGHSH, CDR2 LQKENI. V lost 2 bases and J 1 base, leaving 11 bases between the germline ends. CDR3 sequence: CASSPGASSNYGYTF. The CDR3 nucleotides are TGTGCCAGCTCACCAGGGGCCTCCAGTAACTATGGCTACACCTTC.

This rearrangement joins TRBV5-1 to TRBJ1-1, with D maybe TRBD1 (6 bases). CDR1 is SGHRS, CDR2 YFSETQ, per germline. The CDR3 spans 17 residues. Trimming took 0 bases from V and 0 from J, leaving 15 bases between them. The CDR3 DNA is TGCGCCAGCAGCTTGGAGCCGCCGGGACAACTGAACACTGAAGCTTTCTTT. Translating gives CASSLEPPGQLNTEAFF.

The chain links TRBV24-1 to TRBJ1-2; TRBD1 aligns across 12 bases. There are 22 residues in the CDR3. The V gene's germline CDR1 is KGHDR and CDR2 SFDVKD. V was clipped by 3 bases and J by 6 bases; unmatched bases: 25. This chain's CDR3 is CATSDTTGQGASLVGLYHGYTF. CDR3 nucleotides: TGTGCCACCAGTGATACTACGGGACAGGGGGCTTCACTGGTCGGTCTATACCATGGCTACACCTTC.

V gene TRBV25-1 combines with J gene TRBJ1-1; 7 bases are a match to TRBD1. The germline V gene has CDR1 MGHDK and CDR2 SYGVNS. The ends lost 6 bases at V and 4 bases at J; junction bases unmatched: 11. This CDR3 comprises 15 residues. CDR3 residues: CASRQTGSETTEAFF. DNA for the CDR3: TGTGCCAGCAGGCAGACAGGGTCGGAGACCACTGAAGCTTTCTTT.

The chain links TRBV7-9 to TRBJ2-3; no firm D call. The CDR3 spans 12 residues. Germline CDR1 reads SEHNR; CDR2 reads FQNEAQ (reference sequence). V shed 1 base and J shed 8 bases, with 7 bases lying between them. The CDR3 DNA reads as TGTGCCAGCAGCTTAGATCGGAGTACGCAGTATTTT. This sequence encodes CASSLDRSTQYF.

The chain combines TRBV19 with TRBJ1-1; a possible D gene is TRBD1 (5 bases). With 3 bases removed from V and 6 bases from J, the gap between germline ends came to 11 bases. The CDR3 consists of 13 residues. Germline CDR1 and CDR2: LNHDA and SQIVND (reference sequence). The CDR3 region is CASSIWGGAEAFF. For the CDR3, the DNA is TGTGCCAGTAGTATTTGGGGGGGTGCTGAAGCTTTCTTT.

This clone was detected only once. The V and J genes are TRBV9 and TRBJ2-1; TRBD1 matches 7 bases. The CDR3 runs 16 residues. Germline V gives CDR1 SGDLS, CDR2 YYNGEE. Trimming removed 4 bases from V and 0 bases from J; junction bases left unmatched: 7. DNA for the CDR3: TGTGCCAGCAGCATAGGGACAGAGAGCTCCTACAATGAGCAGTTCTTC. Amino acid sequence: CASSIGTESSYNEQFF. Using reference TRBV9 and TRBJ2-1 for the parts outside the CDR3, the full variable domain is DSGVTQTPKHLITATGQRVTLRCSPRSGDLSVYWYQQSLDQGLQFLIQYYNGEERAKGNILERFSAQQFPDLHSELNLSSLELGDSALYFCASSIGTESSYNEQFFGPGTRLTVL.

The V gene is TRBV5-4, the J gene TRBJ2-7; 10 nucleotides align to TRBD2. After removal of 3 bases from V and 2 bases from J, the junction contained 5 bases not matched to a gene. This CDR3 contains 15 residues. Germline loops: CDR1 SGHNT, CDR2 YYREEE (reference sequence). For the CDR3, the DNA is TGTGCCAGCAGCTCGGCTAGCGGGGGCACCTACGAGCAGTACTTC. Translation: CASSSASGGTYEQYF.

There are a few counts of this clone. The chain combines TRBV9 with TRBJ2-5; the match to TRBD2 covers 8 bases. The CDR3 totals 15 residues. Germline V gene lookup returns CDR1 SGDLS and CDR2 YYNGEE. V was clipped by 3 bases and J by 5 bases; unmatched bases: 9. The CDR3 coding sequence is TGTGCCAGCAGCGCGGGAGGGGTAGGCCGGGAGACCCAGTACTTC. Translated: CASSAGGVGRETQYF.

The V and J genes are TRBV3-1 (or the pseudogene TRBV3-2) and TRBJ1-5; D call uncertain. V was shortened by 1 base and J by 7 bases, with 14 bases between the two germline ends. This CDR3 comprises 15 residues. CDR1 and CDR2 (germline): LGHDT, YNNKEL (reference sequence). CDR3: CASSQGFYGIQPQHF. CDR3 bases: TGTGCCAGCAGCCAAGGGTTTTACGGGATCCAGCCCCAGCATTTT.

The chain has TRBV18 and TRBJ1-1, with a weak D call TRBD1 (6 bases). Germline assignment: CDR1 KGHSH and CDR2 LQKENI. V lost 1 base and J 7 bases, leaving 16 bases between the germline ends. The CDR3 is 15 amino acids. The CDR3 DNA follows: TGTGCCAGCTCACCACGAACTAGGGACAACTATGAAGCTTTCTTT. The encoded protein is CASSPRTRDNYEAFF.

About this clone: This specimen includes other DNA sequences encoding the same CDR3. The chain links TRBV3-1 (or the pseudogene TRBV3-2) to TRBJ1-2, with a tentative D call TRBD1 (6 bases). CDR1 and CDR2 from the germline V gene are LGHDT and YNNKEL (reference sequence). The CDR3 is 13 amino acids. Trimming removed 1 base from V and 7 bases from J, with 10 bases in between. The CDR3 coding sequence is TGTGCCAGCAGCCAAGTCCGAGGGGGTGGCTACACCTTC. The encoded protein is CASSQVRGGGYTF.

J is TRBJ2-1 and V is TRBV5-1, with 8 bases that match TRBD1. The CDR3 contains 14 residues. The germline gives CDR1 SGHRS, CDR2 YFSETQ. The V gene end was trimmed by 3 bases and the J gene end by 5 bases; junction bases not matched to a gene: 4. The CDR3 DNA reads as TGCGCCAGCAGCTCCAGGGGGCCTGACAATGAGCAGTTCTTC. Translation: CASSSRGPDNEQFF.

This clone came up a few times. The chain links TRBV9 to TRBJ2-5, with TRBD1 matching 7 bases. V lost 1 base, J lost 5 bases, and 14 bases stayed unmatched. The CDR3 extends over 17 amino acids. Per germline, CDR1 SGDLS and CDR2 YYNGEE. The CDR3 region has the DNA TGTGCCAGCAGCGTAAGCCCGACAGGGTCTGGTTGGGAGACCCAGTACTTC. Its protein is CASSVSPTGSGWETQYF.